Below, one TCR beta chain is given with its context. The antigen is unknown. Germline V gives CDR1 SGHDT, CDR2 YYEEEE. The CDR3 contains 16 residues. V lost 4 bases to trimming and J lost 5 bases, with 21 bases between them. This sample stems from a study of cytomegalovirus exposure and HLA in healthy donors. Findings and limits, study-wide: The authors considered a cluster of highly shared sequence variants likely to be a sequencing artifact.

The donors gave bone marrow, and they were healthy. The PCR made use of 60 Vbeta and 13 Jbeta primers. TCRdb's copy holds only in-frame clones and misses some; the assay was immunoSEQ multiplex PCR. The table counts approximately 51,000 clones; 20% to 30% lies in the top ten. Sequenced sample: PBMCs. The V and J genes are TRBV5-6 and TRBJ1-2; TRBD1 is a possible D gene (5 bases). The TCR originated in a middle-aged man in good health and CMV-seropositive. This CDR3 is CASSPGLGGDGYGYTF. The CDR3 DNA follows: TGTGCCAGCAGCCCCGGCCTGGGGGGGGACGGGTATGGCTACACCTTC.